This is a list of T cell receptor beta chains from one sample in a study of metastatic and nonmetastatic thyroid tumors. TCRdb used MiXCR to call clones anew from the PCR reads. The sample has roughly 40,000 clones; less than 25% are singletons. The material sequenced was tumor tissue. The receptors derive from a female donor with papillary thyroid cancer or a benign thyroid nodule (not recorded which). Some clones in this sample may be carry-over from other donors' samples. Each CDR3 is given with its conserved first and last residue. The order of the fields is D gene, CDR3 length, J gene, clone size, V gene, CDR3 protein, CDR3 DNA. The D gene is left open where the match is weak. Clone size appears in some rows only: once, few, many, or a class for an expanded clone.

>TRBD2|15|TRBJ2-2|many|TRBV6-1
CASSFRTSKTGELFF
TGTGCCAGCAGTTTTAGGACTAGTAAGACCGGGGAGCTGTTTTTT
>TRBD1|15|TRBJ2-7|many|TRBV5-1
CASSLAEGADYEQYF
TGCGCCAGCAGCTTGGCCGAGGGGGCGGATTACGAGCAGTACTTC
>.|18|TRBJ2-3|few|TRBV25-1
CASSLADESLGGTDTQYF
TGTGCCAGCAGCCTAGCGGACGAGTCTTTAGGGGGGACAGATACGCAGTATTTT
>.|15|TRBJ1-6|few|TRBV6-1
CASSAVPMGYSPLHF
TGTGCCAGCAGTGCGGTACCTATGGGGTATTCACCCCTCCACTTT
>TRBD1|14|TRBJ1-4|many|TRBV20-1
CSASWTGGGEKLFF
TGCAGTGCCTCCTGGACAGGCGGAGGGGAAAAACTGTTTTTT
>.|13|TRBJ1-1|few|TRBV7-3
CASSRGGSREAFF
TGTGCCAGCAGCCGGGGAGGCTCGCGTGAAGCTTTCTTT
>TRBD1|15|TRBJ1-2|many|TRBV6-1
CASQPSTGTIYGYTF
TGTGCCAGCCAACCTTCGACAGGGACGATCTATGGCTACACCTTC
>TRBD1|15|TRBJ1-1|many|TRBV18
CASSPRTGGTYEAFF
TGTGCCAGCTCACCACGGACAGGGGGGACCTATGAAGCTTTCTTT
>.|12|TRBJ2-7|.|TRBV3-1
CAISQSGNEQHF
TGTGCCATCAGCCAATCGGGGAACGAGCAGCACTTC
>.|12|TRBJ2-7|.|TRBV20-1
CSAWWGTYEQYF
TGCAGTGCTTGGTGGGGAACCTACGAGCAGTACTTC
>.|16|TRBJ2-1|few|TRBV6-1
CASSDLAGRRYNEQFF
TGTGCCAGCAGTGACTTGGCCGGGAGACGGTACAATGAGCAGTTCTTC
>.|15|TRBJ1-2|.|TRBV18
CASSPYKVGGDGYTF
TGTGCCAGCTCACCCTATAAGGTGGGGGGAGATGGCTACACCTTC
>.|14|TRBJ1-2|.|TRBV19
CASSLGEGHYGYTF
TGTGCCAGTAGTTTAGGGGAGGGGCACTATGGCTACACCTTC
>TRBD1|17|TRBJ1-6|few|TRBV6-1
CASRLQGVVSYNSPLHF
TGCGCCAGCAGGCTACAGGGGGTCGTCTCCTATAATTCACCCCTCCACTTT
>TRBD1|14|TRBJ1-1|medium-sized|TRBV6-1
CASSGQGKNTEAFF
TGTGCCAGCAGTGGACAGGGGAAAAACACTGAAGCTTTCTTT
>TRBD1|15|TRBJ1-5|.|TRBV6-1
CASGDRISSNQPQHF
TGTGCCAGCGGGGACAGGATTTCGAGCAATCAGCCCCAGCATTTT
>TRBD2|15|TRBJ2-7|few|TRBV11-3
CASSLESGTVYEQYF
TGTGCCAGCAGCTTAGAGAGCGGGACCGTCTACGAGCAGTACTTC
>.|15|TRBJ2-3|many|TRBV7-9
CASSPGTPKGDTQYF
TGTGCCAGCAGCCCGGGGACTCCGAAAGGGGATACGCAGTATTTT
>.|14|TRBJ2-1|many|TRBV19
CASSKGLTYNEQFF
TGTGCCAGTAGTAAGGGACTCACGTACAATGAGCAGTTCTTC
>.|15|TRBJ1-2|medium-sized|TRBV7-2
CASSRQESLNYGYTF
TGTGCCAGCAGCCGCCAGGAATCCCTGAACTATGGCTACACCTTC
>.|17|TRBJ1-5|.|TRBV19
CASSHLGVGVRNQPQHF
TGTGCCAGTAGCCACCTGGGAGTCGGGGTCAGGAATCAGCCCCAGCATTTT
>.|16|TRBJ1-1|many|TRBV11-2
CASSLGRQGTDTEAFF
TGTGCCAGCAGCTTGGGGAGGCAGGGGACGGACACTGAAGCTTTCTTT
>TRBD1|17|TRBJ1-2|.|TRBV5-1
CASSAGHRDRKSGGYTF
TGCGCCAGCAGCGCAGGCCACCGGGACAGAAAATCTGGTGGCTACACCTTC
>.|16|TRBJ2-3|.|TRBV5-1
CASSLEFRLSTDTQYF
TGCGCCAGCAGCTTGGAATTTAGGCTGAGCACAGATACGCAGTATTTT
>.|16|TRBJ2-6|many|TRBV6-4
CASSDSPRSGANVLTF
TGTGCCAGCAGTGACTCGCCCCGCTCTGGGGCCAACGTCCTGACTTTC
>.|13|TRBJ2-3|many|TRBV5-1
CASSFGTGDTQYF
TGCGCCAGCAGCTTCGGGACGGGCGACACGCAGTATTTT
>.|14|TRBJ1-3|.|TRBV7-2
CASSSEQKGNTIYF
TGTGCCAGCAGCTCCGAACAGAAGGGAAACACCATATATTTT
>.|12|TRBJ2-2|few|TRBV6-2/TRBV6-3
CASSYETGELFF
TGTGCCAGCAGTTACGAAACCGGGGAGCTGTTTTTT
>.|15|TRBJ2-5|.|TRBV3-1
CASIPAVLVKETQYF
TGTGCCAGCATCCCCGCCGTACTAGTTAAGGAGACCCAGTACTTC
>.|12|TRBJ1-6|.|TRBV28
CASSLPGTPLHF
TGTGCCAGCAGCCTACCTGGGACACCCCTCCACTTT
>.|12|TRBJ1-5|.|TRBV5-6
CASSLVDQPQHF
TGTGCCAGCAGCTTGGTGGATCAGCCCCAGCATTTT
>.|16|TRBJ1-2|.|TRBV12-5
CASGLAGGGAPGGYTF
TGTGCTAGTGGTTTGGCGGGAGGGGGGGCCCCTGGGGGCTACACCTTC
>TRBD2|16|TRBJ2-5|many|TRBV3-1
CASSLRTSGGAQTQYF
TGTGCCAGCAGCCTCAGGACTAGCGGGGGGGCACAGACCCAGTACTTC
>.|15|TRBJ2-2|many|TRBV6-1
CASSPIAENTGELFF
TGTGCCAGCAGCCCTATTGCCGAGAACACCGGGGAGCTGTTTTTT
>TRBD2|15|TRBJ2-2|.|TRBV24-1
CATSTGTSVGGELFF
TGTGCCACCAGTACCGGGACTAGCGTAGGCGGGGAGCTGTTTTTT
>.|15|TRBJ1-4|.|TRBV18
CASSKTHPDNEKLFF
TGTGCCAGCTCAAAGACCCACCCAGATAATGAAAAACTGTTTTTT
>.|15|TRBJ2-1|many|TRBV7-8
CASSLVGRTHNEQFF
TGTGCCAGCAGCTTAGTTGGACGGACGCACAATGAGCAGTTCTTC
>TRBD2|17|TRBJ2-1|.|TRBV4-1
CASSQILAGGLYNEQFF
TGCGCCAGCAGCCAAATCCTAGCGGGAGGACTCTACAATGAGCAGTTCTTC
>TRBD1|14|TRBJ2-1|medium-sized|TRBV4-1
CASSQAPTGDEQFF
TGCGCCAGCAGCCAAGCTCCAACAGGGGATGAGCAGTTCTTC
>TRBD2|17|TRBJ2-1|.|TRBV6-8
CASRDPGSGRGSDEQFF
TGTGCCAGCAGGGACCCAGGCAGCGGGAGAGGGTCGGATGAGCAGTTCTTC
>.|17|TRBJ1-6|.|TRBV5-6
CASSFYSGTDNNSPLHF
TGTGCCAGCAGCTTCTATTCCGGGACGGACAATAATTCACCCCTCCACTTT
>.|16|TRBJ2-2|.|TRBV4-2
CASSQEARHNTGELFF
TGTGCCAGCAGCCAAGAGGCTAGACATAACACCGGGGAGCTGTTTTTT